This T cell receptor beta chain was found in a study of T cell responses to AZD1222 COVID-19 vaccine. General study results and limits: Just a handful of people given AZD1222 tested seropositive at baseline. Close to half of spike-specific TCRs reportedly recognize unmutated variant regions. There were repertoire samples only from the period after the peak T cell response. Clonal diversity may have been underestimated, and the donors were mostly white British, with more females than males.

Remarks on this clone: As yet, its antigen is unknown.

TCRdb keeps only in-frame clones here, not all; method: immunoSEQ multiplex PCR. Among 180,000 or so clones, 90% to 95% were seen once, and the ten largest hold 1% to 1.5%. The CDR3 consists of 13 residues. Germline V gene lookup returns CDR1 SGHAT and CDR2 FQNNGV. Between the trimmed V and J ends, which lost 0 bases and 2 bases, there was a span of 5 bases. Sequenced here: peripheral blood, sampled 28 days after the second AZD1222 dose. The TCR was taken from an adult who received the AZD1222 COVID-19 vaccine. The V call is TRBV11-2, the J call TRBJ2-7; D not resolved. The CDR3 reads CASSLDNAYEQYF. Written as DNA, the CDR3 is TGTGCCAGCAGCTTAGATAATGCCTACGAGCAGTACTTC.